A single sample gave rise to the 28 T cell receptor beta chains below, sequenced in a study of T cell clonality in common variable immunodeficiency. TCRdb keeps only in-frame clones here, not all; method: immunoSEQ multiplex PCR. This sample carries tens of thousands of clones and no singletons, and approximately 3.6% goes to the top ten. The sequenced sample was peripheral blood mononuclear cells. These receptors all stem from a person aged 18-69 years in good health.

The table lists this clone with many counts. The read is 3 residues too short to cover the CDR3 end, so that end is filled in from the germline J gene. V is TRBV5-1 and J is TRBJ2-3, with 10 bases aligning to TRBD2. Germline CDR1 reads SGHRS; CDR2 reads YFSETQ. The CDR3 has 18 amino acids. Trimming removed 4 bases from V and 0 bases from J; junction bases left unmatched: 11. CDR3 DNA (partial): TGCGCCAGCAGCCACGGGGCTAGCGGGGGCCCCAGCACAGATACG. Protein sequence: CASSHGASGGPSTDT. The CDR3 as a whole reads CASSHGASGGPSTDTQYF.

This clone was detected many times. The CDR3 goes on 3 residues after the read ends, and that part is filled in from the germline J gene. This chain joins TRBV2 and TRBJ1-5; D is possibly TRBD1 (5 bases). Germline V gene lookup returns CDR1 SNHLY and CDR2 FYNNEI. Trimming removed 0 bases from V and 1 base from J, with 10 bases in between. The CDR3 is 16 residues long. CDR3 protein: CASSEAPGRSNQPQHF. The sequenced part of the CDR3 DNA is TGTGCCAGCAGTGAAGCGCCAGGGAGGAGCAATCAGCCC.

The sample holds many counts of this clone. The DNA ends 3 residues before the CDR3 does, and the rest of the CDR3 is filled in from the germline J gene. The rearrangement joins TRBV4-2 to TRBJ1-5; TRBD1 matches 10 bases. The V segment lost 4 bases and the J segment 0 bases; nucleotides outside the gene matches: 9. CDR3 length: 18 residues. Germline lookup yields CDR1 LGHNA and CDR2 YNFKEQ. The CDR3: CASSPTGGPSYSNQPQHF. The sequenced CDR3 bases are TGTGCCAGCAGCCCGACAGGGGGCCCGAGTTATAGCAATCAGCCC.

The sample holds many counts of this clone. Coverage ceases 3 residues before the CDR3 finishes, and the germline J gene fills in the end. The chain has TRBV5-5 and TRBJ1-4, with D hard to call. Germline loops: CDR1 SGHKS, CDR2 YYEKEE (reference sequence). The ends were cut back, 1 base at V and 8 bases at J, with 12 bases in the middle. The CDR3 runs to 14 residues. CDR3 residues: CASSLLLLSEKLFF. The DNA read from the CDR3 is TGTGCCAGCAGCTTGCTCCTCCTATCGGAAAAA. Drawing the rest from reference TRBV5-5 and TRBJ1-4, the complete variable domain is DAGVTQSPTHLIKTRGQQVTLRCSPISGHKSVSWYQQVLGQGPQFIFQYYEKEERGRGNFPDRFSARQFPNYSSELNVNALLLGDSALYLCASSLLLLSEKLFFGSGTQLSVL.

At least ten counts were recorded for this clone. The CDR3 extends 3 residues past the end of the read, so its final part is completed from the germline J gene. V and J are TRBV14 and TRBJ2-5; D may be TRBD2 (6 bases). The CDR3 is made up of 13 amino acids. V dropped 4 bases and J dropped 3 bases, with 9 bases sitting between them. Germline CDR1 and CDR2: SGHDN and FVKESK. Here the CDR3 reads CASSRDFEETQYF. The sequenced part of the CDR3 DNA is TGTGCCAGCAGCCGGGACTTCGAAGAGACC.

Many counts were recorded for this clone. The read falls 3 residues short of the CDR3 end, and the missing part is taken from the germline J gene. This chain connects TRBV30 to TRBJ2-3, with 9 positions matching TRBD1. V shed 3 bases, J shed 4 bases, and the junction held 8 bases outside the gene matches. The CDR3 spans 15 residues. Germline V gene lookup returns CDR1 GTSNPN and CDR2 SVGIG (reference sequence). This CDR3 reads CAWRPTGGRADTQYF. CDR3 bases read: TGTGCCTGGAGACCTACAGGGGGCAGGGCAGATACG. The entire variable domain, with the rest obtained from reference TRBV30 and TRBJ2-3, is as follows: SQTIHQWPATLVQPVGSPLSLECTVEGTSNPNLYWYRQAAGRGLQLLFYSVGIGQISSEVPQNLSASRPQDRQFILSSKKLLLSDSGFYLCAWRPTGGRADTQYFGPGTRLTVL.

This clone came up many times. The read is 3 residues too short to cover the CDR3 end, so that end is filled in from the germline J gene. The chain joins TRBV30 to TRBJ2-1; D call uncertain. The CDR3 spans 11 residues. Germline CDR1 and CDR2: GTSNPN and SVGIG (reference sequence). The V end lost 3 bases, the J end lost 7 bases, and 7 bases lay between the germline ends. The CDR3 spells CAWRRWNEQFF. CDR3 bases read: TGTGCCTGGAGGAGGTGGAATGAG.

This clone has at least ten counts. The missing CDR3 end, 3 residues past where the read stops, is filled in from the germline J gene. Other nucleotide sequences from this sample produce the same CDR3. The chain carries TRBV11-3 and TRBJ2-5; D assignment may be TRBD1 or TRBD2 (5 bases each). Germline V gene data show CDR1 as SGHNT and CDR2 as YENEEA. The V end was cut by 3 bases, the J end by 3 bases, with 8 bases between. This CDR3 region has 13 residues. This CDR3 is CASSLRGEETQYF. The CDR3 bases that were read are TGTGCCAGCAGCTTGAGAGGGGAAGAGACC.

This clone has a count of ten or more. The read terminates 3 residues before the CDR3 end, so the remaining end is supplied by the germline J gene. The chain recombines TRBV9 with TRBJ2-7; 11 positions match TRBD2. The trim removed 0 bases at V and 3 bases at J, leaving 5 bases unmatched. The CDR3 loop spans 16 amino acids. Germline CDR1 is SGDLS and CDR2 is YYNGEE. The CDR3 spells CASSVGLAGGIYEQYF. Partial CDR3 DNA: TGTGCCAGCAGCGTAGGGCTAGCGGGAGGTATCTACGAG. The full variable domain, completed using reference TRBV9 and TRBJ2-7, is DSGVTQTPKHLITATGQRVTLRCSPRSGDLSVYWYQQSLDQGLQFLIQYYNGEERAKGNILERFSAQQFPDLHSELNLSSLELGDSALYFCASSVGLAGGIYEQYFGPGTRLTVT.

This clone has more than one count but fewer than ten. The read is 3 residues too short to cover the CDR3 end, so that end is filled in from the germline J gene. V is TRBV30 and J is TRBJ1-1; TRBD1 agrees at 9 bases. The germline V gene encodes CDR1 GTSNPN and CDR2 SVGIG (reference sequence). This CDR3 is 16 amino acids long. The J segment lost 5 bases and the V segment lost 2 bases, leaving 12 bases of the junction unmatched. CDR3 loop: CAWSTIGQGSRTEAFF. The covered CDR3 bases are TGTGCCTGGAGTACGATAGGACAGGGGTCCAGGACTGAA. The whole variable domain, filled in from reference TRBV30 and TRBJ1-1, reads SQTIHQWPATLVQPVGSPLSLECTVEGTSNPNLYWYRQAAGRGLQLLFYSVGIGQISSEVPQNLSASRPQDRQFILSSKKLLLSDSGFYLCAWSTIGQGSRTEAFFGQGTRLTVV.

Only a few counts were recorded for this clone. The CDR3 end lies 3 residues beyond the end of the read and is filled in from the germline J gene. This rearrangement joins TRBV7-9 to TRBJ1-1; D remains unclear. The CDR3 consists of 12 residues. Germline V lookup: CDR1 SEHNR, CDR2 FQNEAQ (reference sequence). V lost 5 bases and J lost 6, with 10 bases in between. The CDR3 here is CASSPRGSEAFF. The part of the CDR3 DNA that was read is TGTGCCAGCAGCCCCAGAGGGTCTGAA.

This clone was found a few times. The CDR3 end lies 3 residues beyond the end of the read and is filled in from the germline J gene. This chain uses TRBV5-1 with TRBJ2-3; weak D call: TRBD2 (6 bases). Germline V gives CDR1 SGHRS, CDR2 YFSETQ. The CDR3 totals 16 residues. The ends were cut back, 2 bases at V and 2 bases at J, with 15 bases in the middle. CDR3 DNA (partial): TGCGCCAGCAGCTTACGGGCCGGGGGAGTCACAGATACG. It specifies CASSLRAGGVTDT. The complete CDR3 protein is CASSLRAGGVTDTQYF.

This clone was recorded at least ten times. The read ends 3 residues shy of where the CDR3 ends; the end is completed using the germline J gene. V gene TRBV18 combines with J gene TRBJ1-4; D not resolved. This CDR3 contains 13 residues. From germline, CDR1 is KGHSH and CDR2 LQKENI. Trimming pared 5 bases from V and 7 bases from J, leaving 11 bases between. The part of the CDR3 DNA that was read is TGTGCCAGCTCAGCGACGACGGGTGAAAAA. Protein: CASSATTGEK. The full CDR3 is CASSATTGEKLFF.

This clone was recorded many times. The CDR3 extends 3 residues past the end of the read, so its final part is completed from the germline J gene. J is TRBJ1-4 and V is TRBV18; the match to TRBD1 covers 8 bases. This CDR3 is 16 amino acids long. Trimming removed 4 bases from V and 5 bases from J; junction bases left unmatched: 9. CDR1 and CDR2 from the germline V gene are KGHSH and LQKENI. The part of the CDR3 DNA that was read is TGTGCCAGCTCACAAACGGAGGACAGGGTGAATGAAAAA. It specifies CASSQTEDRVNEK. The full CDR3 is CASSQTEDRVNEKLFF.

On this clone: The read terminates 3 residues ahead of where the CDR3 ends, so the germline J gene completes it. This sequence joins TRBV6-2 or TRBV6-3 and TRBJ2-3; D may be TRBD2 (5 bases). Germline V lookup: CDR1 MNHEY, CDR2 SVGEGT. The CDR3 extends over 14 amino acids. The covered CDR3 bases are TGTGCCAGCATGCTCGATGAAAGGGTGGAGGCG. It specifies CASMLDERVEA. The entire CDR3 sequence reads CASMLDERVEAQYF.

This clone was picked up a small number of times. The read finishes 3 residues shy of the CDR3 end, and the germline J gene is used to complete it. This chain uses TRBV19 with TRBJ1-1; D is undetermined. Germline assignment: CDR1 LNHDA and CDR2 SQIVND (reference sequence). CDR3 length: 15 residues. The chain's CDR3 is CASSPRLASFIEAFF. The CDR3 bases that were read are TGTGCCAGTAGTCCTCGACTGGCCTCGTTCATTGAG. Complete variable domain (other parts from reference TRBV19 and TRBJ1-1): DGGITQSPKYLFRKEGQNVTLSCEQNLNHDAMYWYRQDPGQGLRLIYYSQIVNDFQKGDIAEGYSVSREKKESFPLTVTSAQKNPTAFYLCASSPRLASFIEAFFGQGTRLTVV.

As regards this clone: The read gets to within 3 residues of the CDR3 end, and the germline J gene fills in the rest. This sequence joins TRBV7-2 and TRBJ2-7, with D perhaps matching TRBD1 (5 bases). The CDR3 contains 14 residues. Per the germline V gene, CDR1 is SGHTA and CDR2 is FQGNSA. The V end was cut by 3 bases, the J end by 2 bases, with 11 bases between. The CDR3 DNA, read in part, is TGTGCCAGCAGCTTGGGGCCAACAACCTACGAG. It specifies CASSLGPTTYE. The entire CDR3 protein reads CASSLGPTTYEQYF.

By proportion, this clone is medium-sized (0.01 to 0.1%). The CDR3 bases that were read are TGTGCCAGCAGCTTAGGCCAGGGGCATGAAAAA. As protein: CASSLGQGHEK. The full CDR3 reads CASSLGQGHEKLFF. The gene calls are TRBV7-8 and TRBJ1-4; weak D call: TRBD1 (6 bases). The read ends 3 residues early relative to the CDR3; the germline J gene fills the gap. Germline V gene lookup returns CDR1 SGHVS and CDR2 FQNEAQ. The CDR3 runs 14 residues. Trimming shortened V by 1 base and J by 6 bases, and 9 bases separated the two germline ends.

This clone has more than one count but fewer than ten. The read is 3 residues too short to cover the CDR3 end, so that end is filled in from the germline J gene. The rearrangement uses TRBV7-9 and TRBJ2-1; 7 bases are a match to TRBD1. The CDR3 extends over 14 amino acids. V trimming: 4 bases; J trimming: 5 bases; junction bases outside the gene matches: 5. Germline CDR1 and CDR2: SEHNR and FQNEAQ (reference sequence). The CDR3 region is CASSSRDSHNEQFF. The sequenced part of the CDR3 DNA is TGTGCCAGCAGCTCCCGGGACAGCCACAATGAG.

Many counts were recorded for this clone. The read ends 3 residues before the CDR3 terminus; that terminus is restored from the germline J gene. The chain is built from TRBV5-1 and TRBJ2-1, with D maybe TRBD2 (6 bases). The ends were cut back, 1 base at V and 1 base at J, with 18 bases in the middle. This CDR3 is 18 amino acids long. The germline V gene encodes CDR1 SGHRS and CDR2 YFSETQ. CDR3 bases read: TGCGCCAGCAGCTTGTACACTAGCACACCGGGATCCTACAATGAG. Translating it yields CASSLYTSTPGSYNE. In full, the CDR3 reads CASSLYTSTPGSYNEQFF.

A note on this clone: The read finishes 3 residues shy of the CDR3 end, and the germline J gene is used to complete it. The rearrangement links TRBV19 to TRBJ1-2, with D possibly matching TRBD1 (5 bases). Germline loops: CDR1 LNHDA, CDR2 SQIVND (reference sequence). Between the trimmed V and J ends, which lost 10 bases and 3 bases, there was a span of 15 bases. The CDR3 contains 13 residues. CDR3 sequence reads: CATSSGGDYGYTF. The DNA read from the CDR3 is TGTGCCACCTCCTCCGGGGGGGACTATGGC.

This clone was detected many times. The read halts 3 residues ahead of the CDR3 end, with the missing end drawn from the germline J gene. The V gene is TRBV4-2, the J gene TRBJ2-1; 12 nucleotides agree with TRBD2. After removal of 2 bases from V and 5 bases from J, the junction contained 4 bases not matched to a gene. CDR3 length equals 16 residues. Germline CDR1 and CDR2: LGHNA and YNFKEQ. Incomplete CDR3 DNA: TGTGCCAGCAGCCAAACACTAGCGGGGGGCCACAATGAG. Translated: CASSQTLAGGHNE. The CDR3, in full, reads CASSQTLAGGHNEQFF.

This clone showed up many times. Sequencing ends 3 residues short of the CDR3 end; the germline J gene provides the rest. The chain couples TRBV6-4 to TRBJ2-5; 10 bases fit TRBD1. Unmatched junction bases numbered 9, after V lost 6 bases and J lost 5 bases. In germline, CDR1 is MRHNA, CDR2 SNTAGT. The CDR3 contains 15 residues. The CDR3 loop reads CASSPGQGGWETQYF. CDR3 DNA, as far as it was read: TGTGCCAGCAGCCCCGGACAGGGGGGATGGGAGACC.

Remarks on this clone: From the germline J gene comes the end of the CDR3, since the read stops 3 residues before it. This chain connects TRBV18 to TRBJ2-1; 9 nucleotides line up with TRBD1. Germline V gives CDR1 KGHSH, CDR2 LQKENI. The CDR3 has 15 residues. V lost 4 bases and J lost 2; bases outside the gene matches: 3. The sequenced part of the CDR3 DNA is TGTGCCAGCTCACTGACAGGGGGGACCTACAATGAG. This translates into CASSLTGGTYNE. The CDR3 in its entirety is CASSLTGGTYNEQFF.

Concerning this clone itself: Sequencing ends 3 residues short of the CDR3 end; the germline J gene provides the rest. The chain uses TRBV13 and TRBJ2-7; 10 bases are a match to TRBD2. The V segment lost 4 bases and the J segment 1 base; nucleotides outside the gene matches: 16. Germline lookup yields CDR1 PRHDT and CDR2 FYEKMQ (reference sequence). This CDR3 spans 19 amino acids. The CDR3 here is CASSSLGSGRAGGSYEQYF. CDR3 DNA (partial): TGTGCCAGCAGCTCGCTCGGGAGCGGGAGGGCCGGGGGGTCCTACGAG.

Many counts were recorded for this clone. The read ends 3 residues early relative to the CDR3; the germline J gene fills the gap. The chain carries TRBV5-1 and TRBJ2-4; D is undetermined. Germline lookup yields CDR1 SGHRS and CDR2 YFSETQ. The ends were cut back, 0 bases at V and 8 bases at J, with 6 bases in the middle. This CDR3 contains 12 residues. Partial CDR3 DNA: TGCGCCAGCAGCTTGGATGCGGACATT. Protein sequence: CASSLDADI. The CDR3, in full, reads CASSLDADIQYF. Looking up the rest from reference TRBV5-1 and TRBJ2-4 gives the full variable domain: KAGVTQTPRYLIKTRGQQVTLSCSPISGHRSVSWYQQTPGQGLQFLFEYFSETQRNKGNFPGRFSGRQFSNSRSEMNVSTLELGDSALYLCASSLDADIQYFGAGTRLSVL.

With respect to this clone: The CDR3 is cut off 3 residues early in the read; its end comes from the germline J gene. V is TRBV5-1 and J is TRBJ2-1; D not certain. Trimming took 4 bases from V and 9 from J, leaving 8 bases between them. CDR3 length equals 11 residues. Germline CDR1 SGHRS, CDR2 YFSETQ. Partial CDR3 DNA: TGCGCCAGCAGCGATCAGATTGAG. Translating gives CASSDQIE. The entire CDR3 sequence reads CASSDQIEQFF.

At least ten counts were recorded for this clone. The CDR3 end lies 3 residues beyond the end of the read and is filled in from the germline J gene. The chain joins TRBV7-8 to TRBJ1-1; no reliable D call. Germline lookup yields CDR1 SGHVS and CDR2 FQNEAQ. The V end lost 4 bases, the J end lost 2 bases, and 2 bases lay between the germline ends. The CDR3 is 11 amino acids. The chain's CDR3 is CASSSNTEAFF. CDR3 DNA (partial): TGTGCCAGCAGCTCAAACACTGAA.